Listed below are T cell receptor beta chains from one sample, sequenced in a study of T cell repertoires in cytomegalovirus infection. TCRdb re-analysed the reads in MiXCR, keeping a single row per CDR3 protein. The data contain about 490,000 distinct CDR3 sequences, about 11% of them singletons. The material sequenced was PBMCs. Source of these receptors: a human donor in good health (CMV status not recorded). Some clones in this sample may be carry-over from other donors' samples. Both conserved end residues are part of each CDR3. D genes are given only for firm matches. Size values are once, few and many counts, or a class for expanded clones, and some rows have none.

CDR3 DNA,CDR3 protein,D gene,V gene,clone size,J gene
TGTGCCAGCAGTGTAGGGGAGAACACCGGGGAGCTGTTTTTT,CASSVGENTGELFF,NA,TRBV2,many,TRBJ2-2
TGTGCCAGCAGTTACCAAGTTGGACAGGCCTTTAACTATGGCTACACCTTC,CASSYQVGQAFNYGYTF,TRBD1,TRBV6-5,many,TRBJ1-2
TGTGCCAGCAGCCCGTCCACAAACATTCAGTACTTC,CASSPSTNIQYF,NA,TRBV3-1,NA,TRBJ2-4
TGCAGTGCTGGACTAGCGGGGGGGCCGGTTTACTATAATGAGCAGTTCTTC,CSAGLAGGPVYYNEQFF,TRBD2,TRBV20-1,NA,TRBJ2-1
TGTGCCAGCAGTTCGACTGGGCAAGAGACCCAGTACTTC,CASSSTGQETQYF,NA,TRBV2,many,TRBJ2-5
TGCAGTGCTAGAGATTACCGACAGGCCAGAGCCCAGCATTTT,CSARDYRQARAQHF,NA,TRBV20-1,many,TRBJ1-5
TGTGCCAGCAGCGCAGGGGTAACTGGCTACACCTTC,CASSAGVTGYTF,NA,TRBV2,many,TRBJ1-2
TGTGCCAGCAGCGTAGAGGGAGGCCCTTACAATGAGCAGTTCTTC,CASSVEGGPYNEQFF,NA,TRBV9,NA,TRBJ2-1
TGTGCCAGCAGTGATATAGGAACTAGCGAGTACACCGGGGAGCTGTTTTTT,CASSDIGTSEYTGELFF,TRBD2,TRBV6-1,many,TRBJ2-2
TGTGCCACCTCCGGGACAGGTGCCGTCGGGGAGCTGTTTTTT,CATSGTGAVGELFF,TRBD1,TRBV7-9,many,TRBJ2-2
TGTGCCAGTAGTACGATGAATTCACCCCTCCACTTT,CASSTMNSPLHF,NA,TRBV19,few,TRBJ1-6
TGTGCCAGTAGCCCCCCTAGCGGGAGGAACAATGAGCAGTTCTTC,CASSPPSGRNNEQFF,TRBD2,TRBV19,many,TRBJ2-1
TGTGCCAGCAGTTACTCCCACGGGACAGGGGTATTTGGGGAGCAGTACTTC,CASSYSHGTGVFGEQYF,TRBD1,TRBV6-6,NA,TRBJ2-7
TGTGCCAGTACCCCATCAGGGGGCGCAGGAAACACCATATATTTT,CASTPSGGAGNTIYF,TRBD1,TRBV19,many,TRBJ1-3
TGTGCCAGCGGATCACTGGGACGCACAGATACGCAGTATTTT,CASGSLGRTDTQYF,NA,TRBV12-3/TRBV12-4,many,TRBJ2-3
TGTGCCAGCAGCTTAGGTACAGGGATCATGAACACTGAAGCTTTCTTT,CASSLGTGIMNTEAFF,NA,TRBV7-6,many,TRBJ1-1
TGCAGCGTTGAAGATCCCAGCGGGGGGACCTACGAGCAGTACTTC,CSVEDPSGGTYEQYF,TRBD2,TRBV29-1,many,TRBJ2-7
TGTGCCAGTTCAAGGGGGCACCCGAACACTGAAGCTTTCTTT,CASSRGHPNTEAFF,TRBD1,TRBV19,few,TRBJ1-1
TGTGCCAGCAGCACCTCCGGACAGGGTGGGCAAGAGACCCAGTACTTC,CASSTSGQGGQETQYF,TRBD1,TRBV28,many,TRBJ2-5
TGTGCCAGCAGCAAACTAGCGGAGTACGAGCAGTACTTC,CASSKLAEYEQYF,TRBD2,TRBV7-6,many,TRBJ2-7
TGTGCCACCAGTCCACCCGGGACAGGGTTCGCCGGGGAGCTGTTTTTT,CATSPPGTGFAGELFF,TRBD1,TRBV24-1,many,TRBJ2-2
TGTGCCAGCAGCTTAGAAGGTGATTCACCCCTCCACTTT,CASSLEGDSPLHF,NA,TRBV7-9,many,TRBJ1-6
TGTGCCAGCAGTCCCTCCGGGACTGGTGGGCCCCAGCATTTT,CASSPSGTGGPQHF,NA,TRBV6-2/TRBV6-3,many,TRBJ1-5
TGCGCCAGCAGCCCCACCGGGACAGGGCTCTACGAGCAGTACTTC,CASSPTGTGLYEQYF,TRBD1,TRBV4-1,NA,TRBJ2-7
TGTGCCAGTAGTATTGGTGGGGACAGCTATGGCTACACCTTC,CASSIGGDSYGYTF,TRBD1,TRBV19,few,TRBJ1-2
TGTGCCAGAAGGACCTCTGGGGCCAACGTCCTGACTTTC,CARRTSGANVLTF,NA,TRBV2,few,TRBJ2-6
TGTGCCAGCAGCCCGGTCGGGGGTGAAGCTTTCTTT,CASSPVGGEAFF,NA,TRBV12-3/TRBV12-4,few,TRBJ1-1
TGTGCCACCAGCAAACTGGACGAAATTCGCACAGATACGCAGTATTTT,CATSKLDEIRTDTQYF,NA,TRBV15,NA,TRBJ2-3
TGTGCCATCAGTGACCCTGTCAGGGGAGATCGTCGGGAAGCTTTCTTT,CAISDPVRGDRREAFF,NA,TRBV10-3,many,TRBJ1-1
TGTGCCAGCAGTGGAGAGGGACAGGGTATGGGCGAGCAGTACTTC,CASSGEGQGMGEQYF,TRBD1,TRBV2,many,TRBJ2-7
TGTGCCAGCAGCCGAGTCAGGGGTGGAAAAGCTGAAGCTTTCTTT,CASSRVRGGKAEAFF,NA,TRBV28,many,TRBJ1-1
TGTGCCACCAGTGACCCCGACCGTAACTATGGCTACACCTTC,CATSDPDRNYGYTF,NA,TRBV24-1,few,TRBJ1-2
TGTGCCAGCAGCTCCAGGGGGCCCTATGAGCAGTTCTTC,CASSSRGPYEQFF,TRBD1,TRBV13,NA,TRBJ2-1
TGTGCCAGCAGCCCCACTGCGTCTGGCGTTAGAAATGAGCAGTTCTTC,CASSPTASGVRNEQFF,NA,TRBV7-3,many,TRBJ2-1
TGTGCCACCCGGACTAGCGATCAAGAGACCCAGTACTTC,CATRTSDQETQYF,TRBD2,TRBV24-1,few,TRBJ2-5